This T cell receptor beta chain was sequenced during a study of cytomegalovirus exposure and HLA in healthy donors. Study-wide results and caveats: Later on, an analysis tied around 17,000 TCR beta sequences to HLA alleles at 0.05 false discovery rate.

This clone has just one count. Its cognate antigen is unknown. 13 Jbeta primers and 60 Vbeta primers were used for the PCR. Profiled with immunoSEQ multiplex PCR; TCRdb holds only in-frame clones, not every one. The sample lists tens of thousands of clones, roughly 80% occurring once. There are 16 residues in the CDR3. The germline V gene has CDR1 SGHAT and CDR2 FQDESV (reference sequence). V gave up 1 base and J gave up 1 base; unmatched junction bases: 7. This clonotype was sampled from a man over 45 in good health and CMV-seronegative. The chain is built from TRBV11-1 and TRBJ2-7; 7 bases are a match to TRBD2. The sequenced material came from PBMCs. CDR3 nucleotide sequence: TGTGCCAGCAGCTTAGGGGCGCGGCGGGAGTCCTACGAGCAGTACTTC. Residues: CASSLGARRESYEQYF. The full variable domain, in which reference TRBV11-1 and TRBJ2-7 provide the parts outside the CDR3, is EAEVAQSPRYKITEKSQAVAFWCDPISGHATLYWYRQILGQGPELLVQFQDESVVDDSQLPKDRFSAERLKGVDSTLKIQPAELGDSAMYLCASSLGARRESYEQYFGPGTRLTVT.